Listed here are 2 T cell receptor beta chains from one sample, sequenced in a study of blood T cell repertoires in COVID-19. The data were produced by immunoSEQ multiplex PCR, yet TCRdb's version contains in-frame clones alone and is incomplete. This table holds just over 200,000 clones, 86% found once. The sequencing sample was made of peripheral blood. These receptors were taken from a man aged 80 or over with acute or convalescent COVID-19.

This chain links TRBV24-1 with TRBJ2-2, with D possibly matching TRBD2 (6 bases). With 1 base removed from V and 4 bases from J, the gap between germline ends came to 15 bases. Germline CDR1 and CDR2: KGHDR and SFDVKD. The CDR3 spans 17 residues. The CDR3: CATSDFGHARGTGELFF. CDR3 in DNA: TGTGCCACCAGTGATTTCGGACATGCGCGGGGCACCGGGGAGCTGTTTTTT.

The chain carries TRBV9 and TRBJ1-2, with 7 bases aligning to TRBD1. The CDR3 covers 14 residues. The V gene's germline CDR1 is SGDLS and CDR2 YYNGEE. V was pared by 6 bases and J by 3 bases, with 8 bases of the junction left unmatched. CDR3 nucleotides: TGTGCCAGCACCCCAGTGGGGACAGACTATGGCTACACCTTC. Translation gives CASTPVGTDYGYTF.